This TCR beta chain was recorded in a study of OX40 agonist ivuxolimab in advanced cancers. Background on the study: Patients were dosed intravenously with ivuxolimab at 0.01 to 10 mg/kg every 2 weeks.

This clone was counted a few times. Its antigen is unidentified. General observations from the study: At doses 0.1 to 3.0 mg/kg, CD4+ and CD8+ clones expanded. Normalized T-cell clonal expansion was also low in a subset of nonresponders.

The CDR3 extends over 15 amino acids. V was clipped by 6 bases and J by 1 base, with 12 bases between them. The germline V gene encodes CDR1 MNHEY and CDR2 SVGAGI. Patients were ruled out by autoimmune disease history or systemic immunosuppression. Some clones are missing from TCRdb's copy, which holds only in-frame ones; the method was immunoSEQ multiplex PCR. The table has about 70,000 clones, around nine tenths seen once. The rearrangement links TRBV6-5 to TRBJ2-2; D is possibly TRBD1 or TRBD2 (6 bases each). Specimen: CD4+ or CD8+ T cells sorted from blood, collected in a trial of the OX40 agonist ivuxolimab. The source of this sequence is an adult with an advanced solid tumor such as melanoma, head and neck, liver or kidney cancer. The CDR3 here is CASSPGARNTGELFF. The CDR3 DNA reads TGTGCCAGCAGCCCGGGGGCTCGGAACACCGGGGAGCTGTTTTTT.